The 22 T cell receptor beta chains below were found in one sample sequenced in a study of OX40 agonist ivuxolimab in advanced cancers. Clones were sequenced by immunoSEQ multiplex PCR, and TCRdb holds only the in-frame ones, with some missing. The sample lists roughly 110,000 clones; 80% to 95% were seen once. This material consisted of CD4+ or CD8+ T cells sorted from blood, taken in a trial of the OX40 agonist ivuxolimab. The receptors derive from an adult with an advanced solid tumor such as melanoma, head and neck, liver or kidney cancer.

The chain carries TRBV5-3 and TRBJ2-7, with D unclear. Being an ORF, TRBV5-3 has a function that is uncertain. V lost 2 bases and J 2 bases, leaving 14 bases between the germline ends. The CDR3 runs 15 residues. CDR3 coding DNA: TGTGCCAGAAGCTTCCGGGTCCGAGCGCCCTACGAGCAGTACTTC. It yields the protein CARSFRVRAPYEQYF.

The rearrangement uses TRBV6-4 and TRBJ1-2; no clear D. Looked up from germline, CDR1 is MRHNA and CDR2 is SNTAGT. This CDR3 is built from 14 residues. The V end lost 6 bases, the J end lost 8 bases, and 19 bases lay between the germline ends. DNA for the CDR3: TGTGCCAGCAGCGGGTTCGGGAGGGTAGAAGGCTACACCTTC. Translation gives CASSGFGRVEGYTF.

The genes are TRBV15 and TRBJ1-2; possible D gene TRBD1, 5 bases. Trimming took off 3 bases at V and 8 bases at J, with 13 bases between the two ends. There are 13 residues in the CDR3. CDR1 and CDR2 from the germline V gene are LNHNV and YYDKDF (reference sequence). CDR3 DNA sequence: TGTGCCACCAGCAGTTATGGGGGTGGGGGCTACACCTTC. It encodes CATSSYGGGGYTF.

V and J are TRBV6-5 and TRBJ2-1; 7 nucleotides match TRBD1. The V gene's germline CDR1 is MNHEY and CDR2 SVGAGI. J was trimmed by 4 bases and V by 6 bases; bases with no gene match: 3. This CDR3 region has 13 residues. The CDR3 bases are TGTGCCAGCAGGAGGGACAGTTACAATGAGCAGTTCTTC. Translated: CASRRDSYNEQFF.

The chain links TRBV6-6 to TRBJ1-5; 9 positions match TRBD1. Trimming cost V 0 bases and J 1 base; bases outside gene matches: 1. Germline V gene sequence: CDR1 MNHNY, CDR2 SVGAGI (reference sequence). This CDR3 has 16 residues. In DNA form, the CDR3 reads TGTGCCAGCAGTTACTCGACAGGGGGAAGCAATCAGCCCCAGCATTTT. It yields the protein CASSYSTGGSNQPQHF.

V usage is TRBV14 and J usage is TRBJ2-3; 7 nucleotides align to TRBD1. The CDR3 loop spans 17 amino acids. The junction had 14 bases not matched to a gene; V was cut back by 1 base and J by 7 bases. Germline V gene lookup returns CDR1 SGHDN and CDR2 FVKESK. In DNA form, the CDR3 reads TGTGCCAGCAGCCAAGGTCGTACTGGGACAGTGGGGCATACGCAGTATTTT. Translating gives CASSQGRTGTVGHTQYF.

The V gene is TRBV30, the J gene TRBJ2-7; 12 nucleotides line up with TRBD2. This CDR3 has 18 amino acids. The V gene's germline CDR1 is GTSNPN and CDR2 SVGIG (reference sequence). With 1 base clipped from V and 7 bases from J, the junction kept 17 bases outside the gene matches. CDR3 nucleotide sequence: TGTGCCTGGAGTGCAAGACTAGCGGGAGAGCTCCCCTACGGGGAGCAGTACTTC. It is translated as CAWSARLAGELPYGEQYF.

The chain is built from TRBV27 and TRBJ2-1, with TRBD2 matching over 10 bases. J was trimmed by 0 bases and V by 3 bases; bases with no gene match: 2. Germline CDR1 MNHEY, CDR2 SMNVEV (reference sequence). The length of the CDR3 is 16 residues. The CDR3 DNA is TGTGCCAGCAGTTTTTCTAGCGGGAGCTCCTACAATGAGCAGTTCTTC. It translates to CASSFSSGSSYNEQFF.

The chain links TRBV5-1 to TRBJ1-5, with 8 bases lining up with TRBD1. The CDR3 has 14 amino acids. After removal of 4 bases from V and 6 bases from J, the junction contained 6 bases not matched to a gene. Per the germline V gene, CDR1 is SGHRS and CDR2 is YFSETQ. The CDR3 here is CASSNGQGGQPQHF. The CDR3 region has the DNA TGCGCCAGCAGCAACGGACAGGGTGGTCAGCCCCAGCATTTT.

The chain employs TRBV27 and TRBJ2-6; unclear D gene. Germline values: CDR1 MNHEY, CDR2 SMNVEV (reference sequence). V was clipped by 4 bases and J by 0 bases, with 4 bases between them. The CDR3 consists of 14 residues. CDR3 region: CASSYSSGANVLTF. The CDR3 coding sequence is TGTGCCAGCAGTTACAGCTCTGGGGCCAACGTCCTGACTTTC.

The rearrangement joins TRBV6-5 to TRBJ1-2; D is unresolved. This CDR3 has 16 residues. Germline assignment: CDR1 MNHEY and CDR2 SVGAGI. Trimming took 0 bases from V and 2 from J, leaving 13 bases between them. The CDR3 coding sequence is TGTGCCAGCAGTTACTCAGTTTGGCCGGTCAACTATGGCTACACCTTC. Translated: CASSYSVWPVNYGYTF.

The V gene is TRBV19, the J gene TRBJ1-2, with 10 positions matching TRBD1. The V gene end was trimmed by 6 bases and the J gene end by 5 bases; junction bases not matched to a gene: 6. The CDR3 loop spans 14 amino acids. Germline CDR1 reads LNHDA; CDR2 reads SQIVND (reference sequence). CDR3 sequence: CASRTGGASYGYTF. DNA of the CDR3: TGTGCCAGTAGGACAGGGGGCGCGTCGTATGGCTACACCTTC.

This chain uses TRBV19 with TRBJ2-1; no reliable D call. V was shortened by 8 bases and J by 7 bases, with 12 bases between the two germline ends. Germline lookup yields CDR1 LNHDA and CDR2 SQIVND (reference sequence). The CDR3 is 12 amino acids. The CDR3 DNA sequence: TGTGCCAGTCTTGGGGTTGGGAATGAGCAGTTCTTC. Its translation is CASLGVGNEQFF.

The table lists this clone with a count of one. The rearrangement links TRBV5-4 to TRBJ2-5; 8 bases map to TRBD2. The CDR3 has 15 amino acids. With V trimmed by 4 bases and J by 4 bases, 9 bases remained unmatched. Germline V gene lookup returns CDR1 SGHNT and CDR2 YYREEE (reference sequence). The CDR3 spells CASSAPGTRTETQYF. In DNA, the CDR3 is TGTGCCAGCAGCGCACCCGGGACTAGAACAGAGACCCAGTACTTC.

The genes are TRBV7-9 and TRBJ2-1; 11 nucleotides align to TRBD2. Germline CDR1 SEHNR, CDR2 FQNEAQ (reference sequence). V shed 0 bases, J shed 10 bases, and the junction held 5 bases outside the gene matches. The CDR3 extends over 15 amino acids. CDR3 nucleotides: TGTGCCAGCAGCTTAGCGGCTAGCGGGGGGCTGGAGCAGTTCTTC. Translating gives CASSLAASGGLEQFF.

This chain joins TRBV29-1 and TRBJ2-1; either TRBD1 or TRBD2 may fit D (6 bases each). Germline assignment: CDR1 SQVTM and CDR2 ANQGSEA. V lost 4 bases to trimming and J lost 4 bases, with 8 bases between them. The CDR3 is made up of 12 amino acids. CDR3 sequence reads: CSVGGGYNEQFF. CDR3 nucleotides: TGCAGCGTTGGAGGGGGGTACAATGAGCAGTTCTTC.

As DNA, the CDR3 is TGCGCCAGCAGCTTGTCCGGGACTACTAGGGAGACCCAGTACTTC. It codes for CASSLSGTTRETQYF. This rearrangement joins TRBV5-1 to TRBJ2-5, with 7 bases aligning to TRBD2. The germline gives CDR1 SGHRS, CDR2 YFSETQ. With V trimmed by 1 base and J by 5 bases, 8 bases remained unmatched. This CDR3 is built from 15 residues. The complete variable domain, with remaining parts taken from reference TRBV5-1 and TRBJ2-5, reads KAGVTQTPRYLIKTRGQQVTLSCSPISGHRSVSWYQQTPGQGLQFLFEYFSETQRNKGNFPGRFSGRQFSNSRSEMNVSTLELGDSALYLCASSLSGTTRETQYFGPGTRLLVL.

V is TRBV7-3 and J is TRBJ2-1; D remains ambiguous. V gave up 3 bases and J gave up 8 bases, with 14 bases separating them. The germline gives CDR1 SGHTA, CDR2 FQGTGA. CDR3 length equals 14 residues. CDR3 DNA: TGTGCCAGCAGCTTCGACTTCCTTCAGGATGAGCAGTTCTTC. Residues: CASSFDFLQDEQFF.

The genes are TRBV2 and TRBJ2-5; the D is unclear. The DNA end is more similar to TRBJ2-7, so the J call may be wrong. Germline CDR1 reads SNHLY; CDR2 reads FYNNEI. This CDR3 region has 11 residues. The CDR3 region is CASSVEYEQYF. CDR3 coding DNA: TGTGCCAGCAGTGTGGAATACGAGCAGTACTTC.

This chain uses TRBV19 with TRBJ1-1; D is possibly TRBD1 (6 bases). Trimming cost V 7 bases and J 7 bases, with 16 bases left between them. Germline V CDR1 and CDR2: LNHDA, SQIVND (reference sequence). This CDR3 region has 13 residues. The CDR3 DNA follows: TGTGCCAGTACTCTTAGGGGGGGGATTGAAGCTTTCTTT. Translating it yields CASTLRGGIEAFF.

The chain links TRBV4-3 to TRBJ1-6; perhaps TRBD1 as D (6 bases). The CDR3 spans 14 residues. Germline V gene data show CDR1 as LGHNA and CDR2 as YSLEER. V was clipped by 3 bases and J by 6 bases, with 9 bases between them. The CDR3 DNA reads TGCGCCAGCAGCCACCGGGACACTAATTCACCCCTCCACTTT. This codes for CASSHRDTNSPLHF.

The chain couples TRBV6-1 to TRBJ2-3; 7 nucleotides align to TRBD2. With V trimmed by 5 bases and J by 3 bases, 2 bases remained unmatched. Germline CDR1 reads MNHNS; CDR2 reads SASEGT. The CDR3 length is 13 residues. The CDR3 DNA sequence: TGTGCCAGCAGTAGCGGGACGACAGATACGCAGTATTTT. This sequence encodes CASSSGTTDTQYF.